These 25 T cell receptor beta chains were all obtained from the same sample, sequenced in a study of T cells after posttransplantation cyclophosphamide. Control samples came 1 year after myeloablative marrow transplants with methotrexate plus calcineurin inhibitor. The assay was immunoSEQ multiplex PCR, and TCRdb's table has in-frame clones only and misses some. In the table there are around 17,000 clones, roughly 85% of which are singletons. Source: PBMCs, taken after allogeneic stem cell transplant with calcineurin inhibitor and methotrexate. The receptors originated from a young adult female patient who received an allogeneic stem cell transplant from an unrelated donor, was CMV-positive, and had acute and chronic GVHD. Some T cells could come from the graft donor.

This clone was counted once. This sequence joins TRBV4-2 and TRBJ2-1; 10 bases are a match to TRBD2. J lost 8 bases, V lost 0 bases, and 7 bases had no gene match. Germline V gene sequence: CDR1 LGHNA, CDR2 YNFKEQ. The CDR3 length is 16 residues. CDR3 sequence reads: CASSQDWASGSDEQFF. Here the CDR3 DNA reads TGTGCCAGCAGCCAAGATTGGGCTAGCGGGAGTGATGAGCAGTTCTTC.

V gene TRBV4-1 combines with J gene TRBJ2-7; 12 bases agree with TRBD2. With V trimmed by 3 bases and J by 2 bases, 5 bases remained unmatched. The CDR3 runs to 16 residues. Germline CDR1 and CDR2: MGHRA and YSYEKL. The CDR3 here is CASSQDRTSGTYEQYF. The CDR3 nucleotides are TGCGCCAGCAGCCAGGATCGGACTAGCGGGACCTACGAGCAGTACTTC.

This rearrangement joins TRBV4-1 to TRBJ1-1, with 9 bases fitting TRBD1. The junction had 4 bases not matched to a gene; V was cut back by 3 bases and J by 5 bases. CDR1 is MGHRA and CDR2 is YSYEKL in the germline V gene. The CDR3 is 14 amino acids. The CDR3 coding sequence is TGCGCCAGCAGCCAGTCACAGGGGGCAACTGAAGCTTTCTTT. This translates into CASSQSQGATEAFF.

The V call is TRBV19, the J call TRBJ2-1; TRBD2 might be the D (6 bases). Trimming took off 0 bases at V and 9 bases at J, with 12 bases between the two ends. The CDR3 extends over 14 amino acids. Germline V gives CDR1 LNHDA, CDR2 SQIVND (reference sequence). The CDR3 loop is CASSIDLATGEQFF. The DNA of the CDR3 is TGTGCCAGTAGTATAGATCTAGCGACGGGTGAGCAGTTCTTC.

The chain carries TRBV18 and TRBJ1-6; 10 positions match TRBD1. The CDR3 sequence is 14 residues long. Per germline, CDR1 KGHSH and CDR2 LQKENI. V lost 4 bases, J lost 10 bases, and 4 bases stayed unmatched. The CDR3 DNA sequence: TGTGCCAGCTCACGCCGGGACAGGGGATCACCCCTCCACTTT. This translates into CASSRRDRGSPLHF.

This chain joins TRBV5-4 and TRBJ1-2; perhaps TRBD1 as D (6 bases). The ends were cut back, 5 bases at V and 4 bases at J, with 21 bases in the middle. The CDR3 length is 16 residues. CDR1 and CDR2 from the germline V gene are SGHNT and YYREEE (reference sequence). The DNA for the CDR3 is TGTGCCAGCAGAACGACTCTGGGAGGGGGAGTCTATGGCTACACCTTC. It codes for CASRTTLGGGVYGYTF.

The CDR3 DNA sequence: TGTGCCAGCTCAACCCGACAGAGGCGGTTACGCAATGAGCAGTTCTTC. Translated: CASSTRQRRLRNEQFF. The chain employs TRBV18 and TRBJ2-1, with D perhaps TRBD1 (5 bases). Between the trimmed V and J ends, which lost 5 bases and 6 bases, there was a span of 20 bases. Germline V gene lookup returns CDR1 KGHSH and CDR2 LQKENI. CDR3 length equals 16 residues.

The rearrangement links TRBV10-1 to TRBJ2-7; 10 bases match TRBD1. Germline V gene data show CDR1 as WNHNN and CDR2 as SYGVQD (reference sequence). CDR3 length: 14 residues. The V gene end was trimmed by 6 bases and the J gene end by 2 bases; junction bases not matched to a gene: 4. The CDR3, as DNA: TGCGCCAGCAGCGGGGGACAGGGGCCCTACGAGCAGTACTTC. It codes for CASSGGQGPYEQYF.

CDR3 DNA sequence: TGTGCCAGCTCAATGGGACAGGGGGCACGCGAGCAGTACTTC. Translating it yields CASSMGQGAREQYF. The chain has TRBV18 and TRBJ2-7, with 12 bases aligning to TRBD1. CDR3 length: 14 residues. Trimming cost V 5 bases and J 6 bases; bases outside gene matches: 5. Looked up from germline, CDR1 is KGHSH and CDR2 is LQKENI. Together with reference TRBV18 and TRBJ2-7, the CDR3 gives the full variable domain: NAGVMQNPRHLVRRRGQEARLRCSPMKGHSHVYWYRQLPEEGLKFMVYLQKENIIDESGMPKERFSAEFPKEGPSILRIQQVVRGDSAAYFCASSMGQGAREQYFGPGTRLTVT.

The chain joins TRBV6-1 to TRBJ2-7; a possible D gene is TRBD1 (6 bases). This CDR3 is built from 13 residues. From germline, CDR1 is MNHNS and CDR2 SASEGT. Trimming removed 3 bases from V and 5 bases from J, with 11 bases in between. The CDR3 DNA is TGTGCCAGCAGTGATTGGGGGCGCCACGAGCAGTACTTC. The encoded protein is CASSDWGRHEQYF.

This clone was counted once. CDR3 residues: CASSLSGSSYEQYF. DNA of the CDR3: TGTGCCAGCAGCCTCAGCGGGAGCTCCTACGAGCAGTACTTC. The chain employs TRBV7-9 and TRBJ2-7; 8 nucleotides line up with TRBD2. The CDR3 runs to 14 residues. CDR1 SEHNR and CDR2 FQNEAQ come from the germline V gene (reference sequence). V lost 5 bases to trimming and J lost 0 bases; unmatched junction nucleotides: 3.

This rearrangement joins TRBV28 to TRBJ2-7; TRBD1 agrees at 7 bases. The J segment lost 2 bases and the V segment lost 4 bases, leaving 5 bases of the junction unmatched. This CDR3 region has 14 residues. Germline CDR1 MDHEN, CDR2 SYDVKM. The CDR3 DNA is TGTGCCAGCAGTTCTGGACAGGTTCCCTACGAGCAGTACTTC. Translation gives CASSSGQVPYEQYF.

This rearrangement joins TRBV30 to TRBJ1-2, with D possibly being TRBD1 (5 bases). The CDR3 has 13 residues. V shed 3 bases and J shed 2 bases, with 10 bases lying between them. Germline V lookup: CDR1 GTSNPN, CDR2 SVGIG (reference sequence). The CDR3 here is CAWRGSGNYGYTF. Written as DNA, the CDR3 is TGTGCCTGGAGAGGTTCAGGGAACTATGGCTACACCTTC.

The V call is TRBV5-1, the J call TRBJ2-1; 10 bases agree with TRBD2. Germline V CDR1 and CDR2: SGHRS, YFSETQ. Trimming removed 4 bases from V and 6 bases from J; junction bases left unmatched: 7. The CDR3 spans 15 residues. The CDR3 spells CASSVAGGTVNEQFF. CDR3 nucleotides: TGCGCCAGCAGCGTAGCGGGAGGCACCGTCAATGAGCAGTTCTTC. The full variable domain, completed using reference TRBV5-1 and TRBJ2-1, is KAGVTQTPRYLIKTRGQQVTLSCSPISGHRSVSWYQQTPGQGLQFLFEYFSETQRNKGNFPGRFSGRQFSNSRSEMNVSTLELGDSALYLCASSVAGGTVNEQFFGPGTRLTVL.

The chain couples TRBV5-1 to TRBJ2-1, with 8 bases matching TRBD2. After removal of 2 bases from V and 4 bases from J, the junction contained 5 bases not matched to a gene. The CDR3 covers 15 residues. Germline CDR1 reads SGHRS; CDR2 reads YFSETQ. CDR3: CASSLLAAIYNEQFF. The CDR3 coding sequence is TGCGCCAGCAGCTTACTAGCGGCAATTTACAATGAGCAGTTCTTC. Full variable domain (outside the CDR3, taken from reference TRBV5-1 and TRBJ2-1): KAGVTQTPRYLIKTRGQQVTLSCSPISGHRSVSWYQQTPGQGLQFLFEYFSETQRNKGNFPGRFSGRQFSNSRSEMNVSTLELGDSALYLCASSLLAAIYNEQFFGPGTRLTVL.

The J gene is TRBJ2-2, the V gene TRBV4-1; 7 bases map to TRBD1. CDR3 length equals 19 residues. Germline loops: CDR1 MGHRA, CDR2 YSYEKL. V lost 0 bases to trimming and J lost 1 base; unmatched junction nucleotides: 11. CDR3 sequence: CASSQEQTGRLGNTGELFF. The CDR3 nucleotides read TGCGCCAGCAGCCAAGAGCAGACAGGGCGGTTAGGGAACACCGGGGAGCTGTTTTTT.

This chain joins TRBV30 and TRBJ2-1, with TRBD2 identical over 12 bases. Germline assignment: CDR1 GTSNPN and CDR2 SVGIG (reference sequence). V dropped 2 bases and J dropped 8; count of bases not matched to a gene: 7. CDR3 size: 15 residues. This CDR3 is CAWSPGLAGIHEQFF. The CDR3, as DNA: TGTGCCTGGAGTCCAGGACTAGCGGGAATCCATGAGCAGTTCTTC.

J is TRBJ1-1 and V is TRBV27, with D uncertain. Germline lookup yields CDR1 MNHEY and CDR2 SMNVEV (reference sequence). The CDR3 consists of 14 residues. Trimming removed 0 bases from V and 1 base from J, with 6 bases in between. The CDR3 reads CASSLSVPNTEAFF. The CDR3 region has the DNA TGTGCCAGCAGTTTATCCGTCCCGAACACTGAAGCTTTCTTT.

V and J are TRBV10-2 and TRBJ2-7; possibly TRBD2 for D (6 bases). The CDR3 runs 15 residues. Germline V gene lookup returns CDR1 WSHSY and CDR2 SAAADI. V was pared by 2 bases and J by 5 bases, with 16 bases between. CDR3 residues: CASSEGLARTHEQYF. DNA of the CDR3: TGCGCCAGCAGTGAGGGTCTAGCGAGGACCCACGAGCAGTACTTC.

The CDR3 DNA sequence: TGTGCCAGTAACTCGGGTTATCAGCCCCAGCATTTT. It codes for CASNSGYQPQHF. The rearrangement uses TRBV19 and TRBJ1-5; unclear D gene. The V end lost 7 bases, the J end lost 5 bases, and 9 bases lay between the germline ends. CDR1 is LNHDA and CDR2 is SQIVND in the germline V gene (reference sequence). CDR3 length: 12 residues. Based on the CDR3 plus reference TRBV19 and TRBJ1-5, the full variable domain is DGGITQSPKYLFRKEGQNVTLSCEQNLNHDAMYWYRQDPGQGLRLIYYSQIVNDFQKGDIAEGYSVSREKKESFPLTVTSAQKNPTAFYLCASNSGYQPQHFGDGTRLSIL.

The gene calls are TRBV10-1 and TRBJ2-7, with 8 bases lining up with TRBD1. This CDR3 has 16 residues. Germline CDR1 WNHNN, CDR2 SYGVQD (reference sequence). V dropped 6 bases and J dropped 1; count of bases not matched to a gene: 11. This chain's CDR3 is CASSLTGEFRSYEQYF. Written as DNA, the CDR3 is TGCGCCAGCAGCCTGACAGGGGAATTTAGGTCCTACGAGCAGTACTTC.

This chain uses TRBV28 with TRBJ1-3; 7 bases map to TRBD1. Germline trimming cut 7 bases from V and 1 base from J; bases unmatched to any gene: 7. The CDR3 is 15 amino acids. Germline assignment: CDR1 MDHEN and CDR2 SYDVKM. The CDR3 DNA reads TGTGCCAGCACCCGACAGGGAGCGTCTGGAAACACCATATATTTT. The encoded protein is CASTRQGASGNTIYF.

CDR3 loop: CASASGDRVNQPQHF. The CDR3 nucleotides read TGTGCCAGCGCCTCCGGGGACAGGGTTAATCAGCCCCAGCATTTT. This chain links TRBV27 with TRBJ1-5, with TRBD1 identical over 9 bases. Germline V CDR1 and CDR2: MNHEY, SMNVEV (reference sequence). This CDR3 contains 15 residues. Germline trimming cut 8 bases from V and 4 bases from J; bases unmatched to any gene: 9.

The V gene is TRBV6-6, the J gene TRBJ2-7; 9 positions match TRBD2. V gave up 2 bases and J gave up 3 bases; unmatched junction bases: 2. The germline V gene encodes CDR1 MNHNY and CDR2 SVGAGI (reference sequence). The CDR3 is 14 residues long. CDR3 loop: CASSYAGGNYEQYF. CDR3 coding DNA: TGTGCCAGCAGTTACGCGGGAGGGAACTACGAGCAGTACTTC.

The chain employs TRBV27 and TRBJ1-2; D is possibly TRBD1 (6 bases). The CDR3 loop spans 15 amino acids. V gave up 1 base and J gave up 3 bases, with 12 bases separating them. Per germline, CDR1 MNHEY and CDR2 SMNVEV (reference sequence). The CDR3 is CASSLYPGAHYGYTF. CDR3 DNA: TGTGCCAGCAGTTTATACCCAGGGGCGCACTATGGCTACACCTTC.